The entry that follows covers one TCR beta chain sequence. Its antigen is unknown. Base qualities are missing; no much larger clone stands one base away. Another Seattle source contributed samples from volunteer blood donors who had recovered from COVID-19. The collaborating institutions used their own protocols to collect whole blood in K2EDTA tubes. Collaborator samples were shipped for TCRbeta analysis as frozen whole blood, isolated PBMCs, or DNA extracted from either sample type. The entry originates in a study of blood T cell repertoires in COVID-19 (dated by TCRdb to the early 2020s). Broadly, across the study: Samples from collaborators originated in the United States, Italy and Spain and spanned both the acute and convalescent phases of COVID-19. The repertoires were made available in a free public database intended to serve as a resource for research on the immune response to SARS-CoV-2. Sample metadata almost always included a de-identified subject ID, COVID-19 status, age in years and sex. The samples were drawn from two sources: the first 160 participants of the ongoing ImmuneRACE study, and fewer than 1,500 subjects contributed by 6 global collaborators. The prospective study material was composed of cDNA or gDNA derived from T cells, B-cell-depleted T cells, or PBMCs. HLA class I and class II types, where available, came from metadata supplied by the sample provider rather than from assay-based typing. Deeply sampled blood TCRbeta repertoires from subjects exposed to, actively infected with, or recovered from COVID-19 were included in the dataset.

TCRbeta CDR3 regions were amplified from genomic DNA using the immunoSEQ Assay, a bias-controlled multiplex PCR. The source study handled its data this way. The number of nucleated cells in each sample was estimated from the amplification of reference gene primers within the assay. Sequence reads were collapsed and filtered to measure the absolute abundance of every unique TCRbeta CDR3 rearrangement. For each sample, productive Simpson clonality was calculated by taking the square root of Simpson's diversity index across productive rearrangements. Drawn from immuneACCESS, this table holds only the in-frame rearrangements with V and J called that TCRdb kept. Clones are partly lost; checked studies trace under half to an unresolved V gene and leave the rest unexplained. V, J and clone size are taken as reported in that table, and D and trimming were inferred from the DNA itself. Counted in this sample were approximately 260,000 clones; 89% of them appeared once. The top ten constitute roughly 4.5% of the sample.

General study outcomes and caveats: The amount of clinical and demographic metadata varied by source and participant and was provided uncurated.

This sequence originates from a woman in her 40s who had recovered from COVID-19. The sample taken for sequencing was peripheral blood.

CDR3 loop: CASSPSALGGETQYF. The sequence in DNA is TGTGCCAGCTCACCAAGTGCGTTAGGGGGAGAGACCCAGTACTTC. Here the chain combines TRBV18 and TRBJ2-5; TRBD1 is possibly the D segment (6 matching bases). V was cut back by 2 bases and J by 4 bases, leaving a gap of 14 bases between them. The CDR1 and CDR2 encoded by the germline V gene are KGHSH and LQKENI. Spanning cysteine to phenylalanine, the CDR3 consists of 15 amino acids. The DNA shown is the 45-base CDR3, in frame from base 1.